This T cell receptor (beta chain) was profiled in a study of T cells after somatic rescue of genetic block. Per the germline V gene, CDR1 is LNHNV and CDR2 is YYDKDF (reference sequence). The length of the CDR3 is 16 residues. The trim removed 4 bases at V and 2 bases at J, leaving 8 bases unmatched. The assay was immunoSEQ multiplex PCR, and TCRdb's table has in-frame clones only and misses some. The sample carries under 150,000 clones, approximately 90% recorded once. The TCR was taken from a woman younger than 30. The sample was peripheral blood mononuclear cells (PBMCs). J is TRBJ2-1 and V is TRBV15; 7 bases align to TRBD2. CDR3 protein: CATSTLLGRAYNEQFF. The CDR3 region has the DNA TGTGCCACCAGCACCTTGCTAGGGAGGGCCTACAATGAGCAGTTCTTC.